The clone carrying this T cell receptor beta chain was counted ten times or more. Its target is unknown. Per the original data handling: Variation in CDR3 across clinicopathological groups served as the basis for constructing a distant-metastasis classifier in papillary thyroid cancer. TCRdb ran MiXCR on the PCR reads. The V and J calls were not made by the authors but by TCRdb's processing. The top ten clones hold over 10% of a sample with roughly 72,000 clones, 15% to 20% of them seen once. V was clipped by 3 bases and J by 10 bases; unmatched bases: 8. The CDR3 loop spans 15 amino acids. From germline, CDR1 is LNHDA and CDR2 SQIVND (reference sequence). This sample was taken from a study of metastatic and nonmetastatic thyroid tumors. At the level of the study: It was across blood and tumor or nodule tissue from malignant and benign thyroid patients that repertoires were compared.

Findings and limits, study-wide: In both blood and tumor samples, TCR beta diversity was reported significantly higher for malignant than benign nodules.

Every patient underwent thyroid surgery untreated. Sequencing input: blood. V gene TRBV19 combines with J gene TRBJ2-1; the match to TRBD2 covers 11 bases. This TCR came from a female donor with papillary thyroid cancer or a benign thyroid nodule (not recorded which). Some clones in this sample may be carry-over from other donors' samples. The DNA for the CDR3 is TGTGCCAGTAGTATTTGGCTAGCGGGAGGAGGAGAGCAGTTCTTC. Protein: CASSIWLAGGGEQFF.